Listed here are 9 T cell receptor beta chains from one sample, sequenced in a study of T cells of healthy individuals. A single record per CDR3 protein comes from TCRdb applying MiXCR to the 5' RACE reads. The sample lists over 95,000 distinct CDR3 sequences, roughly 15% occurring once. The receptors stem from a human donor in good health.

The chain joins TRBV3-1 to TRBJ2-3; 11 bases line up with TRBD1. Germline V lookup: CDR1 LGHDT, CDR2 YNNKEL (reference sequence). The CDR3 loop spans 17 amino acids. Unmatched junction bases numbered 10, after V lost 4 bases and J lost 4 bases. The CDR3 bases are TGTGCCAGCAGCCCATTCCCGGGACAGGGGGAATCAGATACGCAGTATTTT. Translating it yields CASSPFPGQGESDTQYF.

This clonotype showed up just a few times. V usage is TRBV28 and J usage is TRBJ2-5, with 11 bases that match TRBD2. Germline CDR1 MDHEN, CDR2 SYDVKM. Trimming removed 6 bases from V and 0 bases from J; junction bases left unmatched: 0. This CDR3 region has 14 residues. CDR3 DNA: TGTGCCAGCAGGGGACTAGCGGACCAAGAGACCCAGTACTTC. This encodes CASRGLADQETQYF.

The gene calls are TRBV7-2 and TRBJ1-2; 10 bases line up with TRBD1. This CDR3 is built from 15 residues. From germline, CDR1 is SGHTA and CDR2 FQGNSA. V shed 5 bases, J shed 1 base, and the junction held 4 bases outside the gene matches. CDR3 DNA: TGTGCCAGCAGCAGCCGGGACAGGGGTAACTATGGCTACACCTTC. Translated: CASSSRDRGNYGYTF.

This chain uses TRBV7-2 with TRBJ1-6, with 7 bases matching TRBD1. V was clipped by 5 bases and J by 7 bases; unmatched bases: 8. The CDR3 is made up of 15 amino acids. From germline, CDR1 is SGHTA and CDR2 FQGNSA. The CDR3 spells CASSITGTVNSPLHF. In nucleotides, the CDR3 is TGTGCCAGCAGCATTACCGGGACAGTAAATTCACCCCTCCACTTT.

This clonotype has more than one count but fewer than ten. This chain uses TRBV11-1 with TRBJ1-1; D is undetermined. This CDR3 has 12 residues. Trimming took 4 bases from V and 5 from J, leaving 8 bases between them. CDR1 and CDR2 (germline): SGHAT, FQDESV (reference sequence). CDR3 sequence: CASSSLPTEAFF. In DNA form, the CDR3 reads TGTGCCAGCAGCTCTCTACCGACTGAAGCTTTCTTT.

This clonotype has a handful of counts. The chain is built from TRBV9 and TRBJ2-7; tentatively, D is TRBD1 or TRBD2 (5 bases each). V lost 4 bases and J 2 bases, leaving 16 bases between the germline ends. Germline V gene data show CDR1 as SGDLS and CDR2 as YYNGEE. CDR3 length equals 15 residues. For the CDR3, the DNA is TGTGCCAGCAGCACGGACGGGACCTACCCCTACGAGCAGTACTTC. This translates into CASSTDGTYPYEQYF.

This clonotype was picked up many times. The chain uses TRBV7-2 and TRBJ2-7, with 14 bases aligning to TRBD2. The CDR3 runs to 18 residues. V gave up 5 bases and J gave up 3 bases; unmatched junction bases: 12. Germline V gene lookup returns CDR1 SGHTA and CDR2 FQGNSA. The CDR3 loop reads CASSTRLAGGQSSYEQYF. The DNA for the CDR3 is TGTGCCAGCAGCACACGACTAGCGGGGGGGCAGTCGAGCTACGAGCAGTACTTC.

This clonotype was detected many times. This CDR3 is CASSQDNSQTQYF. CDR3 DNA sequence: TGCGCCAGCAGCCAAGACAACTCTCAGACCCAGTACTTC. V and J are TRBV4-3 and TRBJ2-5; D not resolved. CDR3 length: 13 residues. CDR1 is LGHNA, CDR2 YSLEER, per germline. V lost 0 bases and J 6 bases, leaving 8 bases between the germline ends.

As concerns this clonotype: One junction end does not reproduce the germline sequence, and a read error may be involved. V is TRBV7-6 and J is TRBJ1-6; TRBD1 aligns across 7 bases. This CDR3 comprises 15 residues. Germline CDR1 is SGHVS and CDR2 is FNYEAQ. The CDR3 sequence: CASSLQGGDNSPLNF. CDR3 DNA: TGTGCCAGCAGCTTACAGGGGGGAGATAATTCACCCCTCAACTTT.